These 25 T cell receptor beta chains were all obtained from the same sample, sequenced in a study of Graves' ophthalmopathy and Graves' hyperthyroidism. Scientists amplified the TCR beta CDR3 regions from RNA transcripts. First-round RT-PCR relied on HTBI primers, and a second-round multiplex PCR came next. Each CDR3 protein gets one entry after TCRdb re-called the multiplex PCR reads with MiXCR. The sample records about 1.2 million distinct CDR3 sequences, less than 45% being singletons. Sequenced material: peripheral blood or thyroid tissue (not recorded which). Source of these receptors: an adult man with Graves' hyperthyroidism.

This clonotype was recorded at least ten times. The rearrangement joins TRBV2 to TRBJ1-2; TRBD1 matches 10 bases. There are 15 residues in the CDR3. V was pared by 6 bases and J by 7 bases, with 11 bases of the junction left unmatched. In germline, CDR1 is SNHLY, CDR2 FYNNEI. CDR3 bases: TGTGCCAGCAGACCGGGACAGGGGAACAATCGTGGCTACACCTTC. This codes for CASRPGQGNNRGYTF. The full variable domain, with the rest looked up from reference TRBV2 and TRBJ1-2, is EPEVTQTPSHQVTQMGQEVILRCVPISNHLYFYWYRQILGQKVEFLVSFYNNEISEKSEIFDDQFSVERPDGSNFTLKIRSTKLEDSAMYFCASRPGQGNNRGYTFGSGTRLTVV.

The rearrangement uses TRBV29-1 and TRBJ1-2, with 9 bases aligning to TRBD1. V shed 4 bases, J shed 4 bases, and the junction held 7 bases outside the gene matches. In germline, CDR1 is SQVTM, CDR2 ANQGSEA. The CDR3 loop spans 14 amino acids. The CDR3 nucleotides read TGCAGCGTTGGCCGACAGGGGGAGGTCTATGGCTACACCTTC. Translated: CSVGRQGEVYGYTF.

This clonotype appeared many times. This chain links TRBV11-3 with TRBJ1-1; D possibly corresponds to TRBD1 (6 bases). Trimming removed 3 bases at V and 8 bases at J, with 13 bases between. The CDR3 loop spans 13 amino acids. Germline CDR1 and CDR2: SGHNT and YENEEA. As DNA, the CDR3 is TGTGCCAGCAGCTTGGCGGACAGAAAAGAAGCTTTCTTT. Translating gives CASSLADRKEAFF.

This clonotype has just a few counts. This chain links TRBV2 with TRBJ2-7, with D perhaps matching TRBD1 (5 bases). V shed 2 bases and J shed 5 bases, with 10 bases lying between them. Germline CDR1 reads SNHLY; CDR2 reads FYNNEI. The CDR3 is made up of 13 amino acids. The CDR3 loop reads CASSEQGFHEQYF. Written as DNA, the CDR3 is TGTGCCAGCAGTGAACAGGGCTTTCACGAGCAGTACTTC.

At least ten counts were recorded for this clonotype. This chain joins TRBV10-3 and TRBJ1-2; D unclear. Per the germline V gene, CDR1 is ENHRY and CDR2 is SYGVKD. The CDR3 sequence is 15 residues long. With 1 base removed from V and 2 bases from J, the gap between germline ends came to 11 bases. In DNA, the CDR3 is TGTGCCATCAGTGAGTACCCGGAGGCAAACTATGGCTACACCTTC. It encodes CAISEYPEANYGYTF.

On this clonotype itself: A much larger clone sits a single nucleotide away, making a read error possible. This sequence joins TRBV20-1 and TRBJ1-4; D is possibly TRBD1 (5 bases). CDR1 and CDR2 (germline): DFQATT, SNEGSKA (reference sequence). This CDR3 has 14 amino acids. V was clipped by 3 bases and J by 8 bases, with 16 bases between them. The DNA for the CDR3 is TGCAGTGCTAGCCCGCTGGGGAGGGACGAAAAACTGTTTTTT. Amino acid sequence: CSASPLGRDEKLFF.

Worth noting for this clonotype: A read error may be the cause here, since a much bigger clone is one base away. J is TRBJ1-1 and V is TRBV9; a weak D match, TRBD1 (5 bases). This CDR3 is 12 amino acids long. Germline V lookup: CDR1 SGDLS, CDR2 YYNGEE. Trimming shortened V by 6 bases and J by 11 bases, and 17 bases separated the two germline ends. The CDR3 spells CASNLGLGPAFF. The CDR3 region has the DNA TGTGCCAGCAACTTAGGCCTGGGACCGGCTTTCTTT.

The table lists this clonotype with many counts. The CDR3 spells CASTPPDREDEQYF. In DNA form, the CDR3 reads TGTGCCAGCACCCCCCCGGACAGGGAAGACGAGCAGTACTTC. The chain uses TRBV7-2 and TRBJ2-7; 8 nucleotides align to TRBD1. Germline lookup yields CDR1 SGHTA and CDR2 FQGNSA. After removal of 7 bases from V and 5 bases from J, the junction contained 10 bases not matched to a gene. There are 14 residues in the CDR3.

This clonotype was seen a single time. The CDR3 DNA sequence: TGTGCCAGCAGGGGGACAGGGGAGGGATACGAGCAGTACTTC. Its protein product is CASRGTGEGYEQYF. V and J are TRBV2 and TRBJ2-7; 10 bases line up with TRBD1. The CDR3 runs to 14 residues. Germline trimming cut 6 bases from V and 4 bases from J; bases unmatched to any gene: 6. From germline, CDR1 is SNHLY and CDR2 FYNNEI.

CDR3 sequence (DNA): TGCAGTGCTAGAGGGACTAGCGGGAGGGCCAGCACCGGGGAGCAGTACTTC. Residues: CSARGTSGRASTGEQYF. The chain is built from TRBV20-1 and TRBJ2-7, with 15 bases identical to TRBD2. Germline V gene lookup returns CDR1 DFQATT and CDR2 SNEGSKA (reference sequence). The V segment lost 1 base and the J segment 7 bases; nucleotides outside the gene matches: 11. The CDR3 has 17 amino acids.

This clonotype was observed many times. The gene calls are TRBV4-3 and TRBJ2-7; no clear D. The CDR3 contains 13 residues. V lost 3 bases to trimming and J lost 3 bases, with 9 bases between them. CDR1 and CDR2 from the germline V gene are LGHNA and YSLEER. The CDR3 here is CASSQTLDYEQYF. The CDR3 nucleotides read TGCGCCAGCAGCCAGACCCTGGACTACGAGCAGTACTTC.

This clonotype was seen ten or more times. The chain combines TRBV11-1 with TRBJ2-5; D is uncertain. This CDR3 contains 12 residues. Germline CDR1 is SGHAT and CDR2 is FQDESV (reference sequence). Trimming pared 5 bases from V and 7 bases from J, leaving 11 bases between. Written as DNA, the CDR3 is TGTGCCAGCAGCCAAAATTTGGGGACCCAGTACTTC. Encoded protein: CASSQNLGTQYF.

This clonotype was counted only a few times. A read error may be the cause here, since a much bigger clone is one base away. The rearrangement joins TRBV2 to TRBJ1-6; D might be TRBD1 (6 bases). This CDR3 spans 17 amino acids. Germline values: CDR1 SNHLY, CDR2 FYNNEI. Trimming cost V 3 bases and J 2 bases, with 14 bases left between them. CDR3 region: CASSEGRGKTYNSPLHF. The CDR3 DNA is TGTGCCAGCAGTGAGGGTAGGGGGAAGACCTATAATTCACCCCTCCACTTT.

In its sample, this clonotype was seen a few times. A much larger clonotype is one base distant, so this may be a read error. The chain links TRBV2 to TRBJ1-5, with no clear D. CDR3 length: 16 residues. Trimming shortened V by 1 base and J by 0 bases, and 10 bases separated the two germline ends. Germline values: CDR1 SNHLY, CDR2 FYNNEI. The CDR3 nucleotides read TGTGCCAGCAGTGAAGGTATCACCAGTAGCAATCAGCCCCAGCATTTT. Translated: CASSEGITSSNQPQHF.

The rearrangement links TRBV5-1 to TRBJ2-7; D ambiguous. V gave up 4 bases and J gave up 7 bases, with 12 bases separating them. CDR3 size: 12 residues. Germline V gives CDR1 SGHRS, CDR2 YFSETQ. CDR3 sequence: CASSQSLREQYF. The CDR3 nucleotides read TGCGCCAGCAGCCAGAGTCTGAGGGAGCAGTACTTC.

This clonotype was detected ten times or more. The chain joins TRBV6-5 to TRBJ1-1, with unresolved D. V dropped 4 bases and J dropped 4 bases, with 7 bases sitting between them. This CDR3 has 12 amino acids. Germline lookup yields CDR1 MNHEY and CDR2 SVGAGI. CDR3 coding DNA: TGTGCCAGCAGTTCGACCGGCACTGAAGCTTTCTTT. Translating gives CASSSTGTEAFF.

In this sample, this clonotype turned up a few times. The chain has TRBV7-3 and TRBJ2-7; D not resolved. Trimming cost V 5 bases and J 8 bases, with 7 bases left between them. The CDR3 has 10 residues. Germline CDR1 reads SGHTA; CDR2 reads FQGTGA. The CDR3 DNA is TGTGCCAGCAGCCCGACCAAGCAGTACTTC. This codes for CASSPTKQYF.

This chain links TRBV9 with TRBJ2-7; D unresolved. The CDR3 has 13 amino acids. Trimming cost V 2 bases and J 0 bases, with 6 bases left between them. Germline values: CDR1 SGDLS, CDR2 YYNGEE. The CDR3 nucleotides read TGTGCCAGCAGCGTCCAGCCCTCCTACGAGCAGTACTTC. It codes for CASSVQPSYEQYF.

Comments on this clonotype: Germline and junction disagree at one end, which may indicate a read error. The CDR3 nucleotides read TGCAGTGCGGACCCGGAGGGTTTTAATTCACCCCCCCACTTT. Amino acids: CSADPEGFNSPPHF. The rearrangement joins TRBV20-1 to TRBJ1-6; D gene ambiguous. The CDR3 sequence is 14 residues long. Looked up from germline, CDR1 is DFQATT and CDR2 is SNEGSKA (reference sequence).

This clonotype was detected many times. The chain couples TRBV2 to TRBJ2-7; 13 bases line up with TRBD2. The ends lost 1 base at V and 4 bases at J; junction bases unmatched: 7. CDR3 length: 17 residues. Germline assignment: CDR1 SNHLY and CDR2 FYNNEI. CDR3 in DNA: TGTGCCAGCAGTGAAGTAGGACTAGCGGGAGTATTGTACGAGCAGTACTTC. Amino acid sequence: CASSEVGLAGVLYEQYF.

This clonotype showed up many times. The rearrangement links TRBV7-9 to TRBJ2-5; 11 bases align to TRBD2. The CDR3 runs 17 residues. V was clipped by 6 bases and J by 5 bases; unmatched bases: 14. Germline V gene lookup returns CDR1 SEHNR and CDR2 FQNEAQ (reference sequence). The CDR3 sequence is CASRETGTSGWVETQYF. The CDR3 DNA follows: TGTGCCAGCAGGGAAACCGGGACTAGCGGCTGGGTGGAGACCCAGTACTTC.

The chain has TRBV29-1 and TRBJ1-4; D uncertain. Germline V gene lookup returns CDR1 SQVTM and CDR2 ANQGSEA. Trimming removed 1 base at V and 7 bases at J, with 10 bases between. The CDR3 runs to 13 residues. The CDR3 is CSVEAGPSEKLFF. The CDR3 coding sequence is TGCAGCGTTGAAGCAGGTCCTAGTGAAAAACTGTTTTTT.

As regards this clonotype: Mismatch with germline at one junction end may stem from a read error. The chain carries TRBV10-1 and TRBJ2-5; weak D call: TRBD1 (6 bases). This CDR3 has 12 amino acids. CDR1 and CDR2 from the germline V gene are WNHNN and SYGVQD (reference sequence). CDR3 bases: TGCGCCGGCAGTGGACAGCAAGAGACCCAGTACTTC. As protein: CAGSGQQETQYF.

This clonotype has only one observation. The gene calls are TRBV2 and TRBJ1-6; D call uncertain. Germline V lookup: CDR1 SNHLY, CDR2 FYNNEI. The CDR3 consists of 13 residues. V was shortened by 7 bases and J by 6 bases, with 10 bases between the two germline ends. CDR3 DNA sequence: TGTGCCAGCACCGGTGGAGGTAATTCACCCCTCCACTTT. It translates to CASTGGGNSPLHF. Full variable domain (missing parts from reference TRBV2 and TRBJ1-6): EPEVTQTPSHQVTQMGQEVILRCVPISNHLYFYWYRQILGQKVEFLVSFYNNEISEKSEIFDDQFSVERPDGSNFTLKIRSTKLEDSAMYFCASTGGGNSPLHFGNGTRLTVT.

This clonotype has a handful of counts. The CDR3 loop is CASSDPQTSGSYEQYF. Here the CDR3 DNA reads TGTGCCAGCAGTGATCCCCAGACTAGCGGGAGCTACGAGCAGTACTTC. The chain couples TRBV2 to TRBJ2-7, with 12 bases fitting TRBD2. Germline V gene sequence: CDR1 SNHLY, CDR2 FYNNEI. J gave up 3 bases and V 3 bases, and 6 bases lay outside the gene matches. CDR3 length: 16 amino acids.